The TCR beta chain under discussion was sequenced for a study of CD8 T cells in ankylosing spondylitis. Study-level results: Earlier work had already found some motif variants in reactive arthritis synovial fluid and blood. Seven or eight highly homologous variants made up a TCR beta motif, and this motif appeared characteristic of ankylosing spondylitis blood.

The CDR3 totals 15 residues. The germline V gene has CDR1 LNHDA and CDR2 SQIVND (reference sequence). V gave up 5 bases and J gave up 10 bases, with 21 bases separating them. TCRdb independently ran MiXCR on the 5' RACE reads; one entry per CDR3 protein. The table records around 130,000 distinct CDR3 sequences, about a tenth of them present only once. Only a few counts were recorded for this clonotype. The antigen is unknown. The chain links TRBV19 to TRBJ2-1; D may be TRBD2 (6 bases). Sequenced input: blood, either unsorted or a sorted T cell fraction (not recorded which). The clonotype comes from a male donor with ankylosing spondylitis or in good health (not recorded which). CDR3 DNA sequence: TGTGCCAGTAGTGCGCCTAGCCTAGGCGGAGGGGAGCAGTTCTTC. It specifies CASSAPSLGGGEQFF.